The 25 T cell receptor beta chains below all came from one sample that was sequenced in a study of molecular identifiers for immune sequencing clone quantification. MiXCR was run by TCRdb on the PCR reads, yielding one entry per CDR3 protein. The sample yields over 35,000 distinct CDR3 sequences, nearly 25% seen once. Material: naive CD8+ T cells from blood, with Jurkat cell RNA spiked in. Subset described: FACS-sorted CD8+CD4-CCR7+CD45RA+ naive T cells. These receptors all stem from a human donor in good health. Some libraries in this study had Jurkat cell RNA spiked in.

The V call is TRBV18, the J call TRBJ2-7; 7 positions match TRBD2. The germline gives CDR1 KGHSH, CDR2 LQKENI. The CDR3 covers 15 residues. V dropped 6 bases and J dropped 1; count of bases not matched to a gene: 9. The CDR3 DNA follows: TGTGCCAGCTCCCCCAGCGGCGGGGGTTCCTACGAGCAGTACTTC. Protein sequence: CASSPSGGGSYEQYF.

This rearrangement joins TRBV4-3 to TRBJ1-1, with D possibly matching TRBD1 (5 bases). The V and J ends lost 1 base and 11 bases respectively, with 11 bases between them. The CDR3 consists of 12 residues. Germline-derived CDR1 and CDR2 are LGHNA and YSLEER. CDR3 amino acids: CASSQVRRGAFF. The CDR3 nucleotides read TGCGCCAGCAGCCAAGTAAGACGGGGCGCTTTCTTT.

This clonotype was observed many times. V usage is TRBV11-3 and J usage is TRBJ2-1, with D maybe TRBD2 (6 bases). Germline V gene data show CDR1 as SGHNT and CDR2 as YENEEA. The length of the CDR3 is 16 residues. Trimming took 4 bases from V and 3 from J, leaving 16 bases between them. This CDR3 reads CASSSGRGGLYNEQFF. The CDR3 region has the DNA TGTGCCAGCAGCTCCGGGCGGGGTGGGCTCTACAATGAGCAGTTCTTC.

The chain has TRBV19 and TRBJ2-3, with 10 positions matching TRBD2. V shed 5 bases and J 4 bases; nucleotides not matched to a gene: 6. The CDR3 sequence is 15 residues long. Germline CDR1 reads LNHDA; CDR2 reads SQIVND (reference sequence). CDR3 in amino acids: CASSGLAGASDTQYF. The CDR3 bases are TGTGCCAGTAGTGGGCTAGCGGGAGCGTCAGATACGCAGTATTTT.

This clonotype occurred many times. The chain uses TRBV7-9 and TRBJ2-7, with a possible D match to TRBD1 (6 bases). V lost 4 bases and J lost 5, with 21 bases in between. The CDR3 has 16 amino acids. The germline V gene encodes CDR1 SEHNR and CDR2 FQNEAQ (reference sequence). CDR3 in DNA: TGTGCCAGCAGCTCTCTGGACCATCAGGGGCACGACGAGCAGTACTTC. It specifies CASSSLDHQGHDEQYF. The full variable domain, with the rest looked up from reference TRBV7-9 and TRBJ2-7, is DTGVSQNPRHKITKRGQNVTFRCDPISEHNRLYWYRQTLGQGPEFLTYFQNEAQLEKSRLLSDRFSAERPKGSFSTLEIQRTEQGDSAMYLCASSSLDHQGHDEQYFGPGTRLTVT.

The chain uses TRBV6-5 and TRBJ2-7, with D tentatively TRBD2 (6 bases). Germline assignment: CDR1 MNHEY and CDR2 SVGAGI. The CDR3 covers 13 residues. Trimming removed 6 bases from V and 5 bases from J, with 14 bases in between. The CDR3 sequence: CASSHRGLHEQYF. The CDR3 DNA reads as TGTGCCAGCAGCCACCGGGGGTTGCACGAGCAGTACTTC.

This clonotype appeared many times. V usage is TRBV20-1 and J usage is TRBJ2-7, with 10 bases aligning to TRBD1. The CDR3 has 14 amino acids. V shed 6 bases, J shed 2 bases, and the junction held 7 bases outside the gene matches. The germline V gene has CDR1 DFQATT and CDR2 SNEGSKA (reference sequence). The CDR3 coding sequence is TGCAGTGCCACACCGGGACAGGGGCCCTACGAGCAGTACTTC. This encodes CSATPGQGPYEQYF.

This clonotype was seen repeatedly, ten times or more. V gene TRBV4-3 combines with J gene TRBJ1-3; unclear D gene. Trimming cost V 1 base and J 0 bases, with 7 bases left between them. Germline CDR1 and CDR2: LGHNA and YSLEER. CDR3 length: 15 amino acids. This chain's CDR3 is CASSQGRDSGNTIYF. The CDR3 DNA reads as TGCGCCAGCAGCCAAGGACGAGACTCTGGAAACACCATATATTTT.

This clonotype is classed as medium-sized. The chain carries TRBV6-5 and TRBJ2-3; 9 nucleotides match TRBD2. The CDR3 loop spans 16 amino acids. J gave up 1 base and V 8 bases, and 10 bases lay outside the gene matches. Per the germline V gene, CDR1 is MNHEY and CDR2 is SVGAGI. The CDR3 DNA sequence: TGTGCCAGCTCCACATGGCCTAGCGGGGGCACAGATACGCAGTATTTT. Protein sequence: CASSTWPSGGTDTQYF.

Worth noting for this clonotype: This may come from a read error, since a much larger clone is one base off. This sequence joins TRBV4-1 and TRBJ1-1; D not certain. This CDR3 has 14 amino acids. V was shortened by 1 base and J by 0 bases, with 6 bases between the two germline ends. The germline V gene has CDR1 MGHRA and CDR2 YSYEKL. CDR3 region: CASSQGRLNTEAFF. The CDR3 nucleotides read TGCGCCAGCAGCCAAGGCAGGTTGAACACTGAAGCTTTCTTT.

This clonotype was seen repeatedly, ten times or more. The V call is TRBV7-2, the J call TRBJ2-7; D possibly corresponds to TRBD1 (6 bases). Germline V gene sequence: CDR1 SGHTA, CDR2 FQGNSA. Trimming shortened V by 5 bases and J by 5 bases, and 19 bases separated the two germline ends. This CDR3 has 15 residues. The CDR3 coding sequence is TGTGCCAGCAGCCCTACGACAGGCGGAACGGACGAGCAGTACTTC. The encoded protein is CASSPTTGGTDEQYF.

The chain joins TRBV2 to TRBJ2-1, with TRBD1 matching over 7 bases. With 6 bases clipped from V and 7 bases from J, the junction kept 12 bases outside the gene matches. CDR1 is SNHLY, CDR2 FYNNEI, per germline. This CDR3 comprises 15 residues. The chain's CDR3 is CASRMTGIGKNEQFF. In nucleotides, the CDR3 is TGTGCCAGCAGGATGACAGGGATTGGTAAAAATGAGCAGTTCTTC.

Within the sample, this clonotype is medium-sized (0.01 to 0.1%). The CDR3 is CASSLGGYEQYF. The CDR3 DNA is TGTGCCAGCAGTTTAGGGGGGTACGAGCAGTACTTC. V and J are TRBV27 and TRBJ2-7; a weak D match, TRBD2 (6 bases). Germline V lookup: CDR1 MNHEY, CDR2 SMNVEV (reference sequence). CDR3 length equals 12 residues. Trimming took off 2 bases at V and 4 bases at J, with 6 bases between the two ends.

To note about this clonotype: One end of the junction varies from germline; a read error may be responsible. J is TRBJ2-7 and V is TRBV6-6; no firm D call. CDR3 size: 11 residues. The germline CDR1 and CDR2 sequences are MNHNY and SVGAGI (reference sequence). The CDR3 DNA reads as TGTGCCAGCAGGTACTCGGACGCGCAGTACTTC. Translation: CASRYSDAQYF.

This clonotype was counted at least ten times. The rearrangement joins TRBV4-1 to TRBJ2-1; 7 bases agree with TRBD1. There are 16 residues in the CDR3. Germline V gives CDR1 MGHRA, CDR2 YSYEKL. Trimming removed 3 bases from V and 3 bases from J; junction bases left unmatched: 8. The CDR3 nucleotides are TGCGCCAGCAGCCATCCTCGACAGGGCAGCTACAATGAGCAGTTCTTC. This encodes CASSHPRQGSYNEQFF.

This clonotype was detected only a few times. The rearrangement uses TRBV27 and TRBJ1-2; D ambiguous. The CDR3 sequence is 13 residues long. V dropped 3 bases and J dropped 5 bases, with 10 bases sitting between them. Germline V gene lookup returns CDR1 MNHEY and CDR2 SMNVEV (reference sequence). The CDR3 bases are TGTGCCAGCAGTTTTGGTCAGGCTTATGGCTACACCTTC. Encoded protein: CASSFGQAYGYTF.

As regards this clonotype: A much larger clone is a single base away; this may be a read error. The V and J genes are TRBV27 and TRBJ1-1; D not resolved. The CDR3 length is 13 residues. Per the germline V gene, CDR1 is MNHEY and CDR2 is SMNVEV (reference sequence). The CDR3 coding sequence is TGTGCCCGCAGTTTAGCGACCCGTACTGAAGCTTTCTTT. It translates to CARSLATRTEAFF.

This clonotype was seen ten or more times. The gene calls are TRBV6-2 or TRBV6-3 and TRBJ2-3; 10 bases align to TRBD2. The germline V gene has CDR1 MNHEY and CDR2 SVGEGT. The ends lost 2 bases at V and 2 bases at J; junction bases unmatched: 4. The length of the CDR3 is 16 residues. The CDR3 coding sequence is TGTGCCAGCAGTTACCAGGGACTAGCGAACACAGATACGCAGTATTTT. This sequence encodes CASSYQGLANTDTQYF.

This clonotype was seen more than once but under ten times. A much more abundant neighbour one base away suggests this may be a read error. The CDR3: CASSQVPGAGYGYTF. The CDR3 DNA reads as TGTGCCAGCAGCCAAGTCCCGGGGGCAGGATATGGCTACACCTTC. V usage is TRBV4-2 and J usage is TRBJ1-2, with D tentatively TRBD1 (6 bases). CDR3 size: 15 residues. The V gene lost 1 base and the J gene lost 5 bases, with 14 bases spanning the gap. CDR1 is LGHNA, CDR2 YNFKEQ, per germline.

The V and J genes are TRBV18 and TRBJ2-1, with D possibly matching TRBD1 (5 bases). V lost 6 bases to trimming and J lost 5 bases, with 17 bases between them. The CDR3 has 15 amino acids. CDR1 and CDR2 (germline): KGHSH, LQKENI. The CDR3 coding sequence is TGTGCCAGCTCCCCGGACACCCAGCACCACAATGAGCAGTTCTTC. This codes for CASSPDTQHHNEQFF.

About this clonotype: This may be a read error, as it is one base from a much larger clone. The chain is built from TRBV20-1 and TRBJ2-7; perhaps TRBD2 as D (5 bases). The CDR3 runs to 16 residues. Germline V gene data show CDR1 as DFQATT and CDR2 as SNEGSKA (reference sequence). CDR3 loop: CSAREVERSPSHEQYF. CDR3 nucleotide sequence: TGCAGTGCTAGAGAAGTCGAGCGGTCTCCCTCCCACGAGCAGTACTTC.

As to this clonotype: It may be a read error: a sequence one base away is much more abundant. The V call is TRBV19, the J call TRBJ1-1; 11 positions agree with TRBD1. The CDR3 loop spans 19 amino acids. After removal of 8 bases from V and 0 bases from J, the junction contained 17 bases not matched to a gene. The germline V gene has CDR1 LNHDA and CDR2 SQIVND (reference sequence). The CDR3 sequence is CASGTYSGQGASMNTEAFF. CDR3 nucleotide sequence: TGTGCCAGTGGTACCTACTCCGGACAGGGGGCTTCGATGAACACTGAAGCTTTCTTT.

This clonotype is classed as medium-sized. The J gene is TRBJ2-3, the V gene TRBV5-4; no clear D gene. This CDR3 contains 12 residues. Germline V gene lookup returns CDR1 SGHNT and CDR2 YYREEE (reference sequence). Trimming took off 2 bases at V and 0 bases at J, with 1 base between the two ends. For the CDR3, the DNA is TGTGCCAGCAGCTTCAGCACAGATACGCAGTATTTT. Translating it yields CASSFSTDTQYF. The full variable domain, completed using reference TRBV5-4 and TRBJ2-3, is ETGVTQSPTHLIKTRGQQVTLRCSSQSGHNTVSWYQQALGQGPQFIFQYYREEENGRGNFPPRFSGLQFPNYSSELNVNALELDDSALYLCASSFSTDTQYFGPGTRLTVL.

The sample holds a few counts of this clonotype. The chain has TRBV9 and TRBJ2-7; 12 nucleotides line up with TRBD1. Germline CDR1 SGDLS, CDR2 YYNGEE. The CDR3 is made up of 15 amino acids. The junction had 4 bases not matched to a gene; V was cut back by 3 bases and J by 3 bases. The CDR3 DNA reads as TGTGCCAGCAGCGGAGGGACAGGGGGCGGCTACGAGCAGTACTTC. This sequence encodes CASSGGTGGGYEQYF.

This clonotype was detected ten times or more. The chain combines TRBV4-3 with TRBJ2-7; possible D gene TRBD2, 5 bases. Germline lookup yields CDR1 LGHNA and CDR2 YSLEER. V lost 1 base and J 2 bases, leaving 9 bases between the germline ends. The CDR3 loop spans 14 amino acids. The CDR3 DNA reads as TGCGCCAGCAGCCAAGGTACGGGGACCTACGAGCAGTACTTC. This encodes CASSQGTGTYEQYF.